This T cell receptor beta chain derives from a study of blood T cell repertoires in COVID-19. On the study more broadly: Specimens from acute and convalescent COVID-19 originated in the United States, Italy and Spain. PBMCs, B-cell-depleted T cells, or T cells provided the cDNA or gDNA that made up the material.

The authors' processing: It was from reference gene primer amplification that nucleated cell counts were estimated. The data were produced by immunoSEQ multiplex PCR, yet TCRdb's version contains in-frame clones alone and is incomplete. The V and J calls and the clone size are those of that table, but D and trimming were determined from the DNA. The sample lists approximately 200,000 clones, roughly 81% occurring once. Seattle participants joined during active infection and were tracked over time. The V gene's germline CDR1 is SNHLY and CDR2 FYNNEI. Trimming cost V 2 bases and J 2 bases, with 13 bases left between them. The length of the CDR3 is 15 residues.

The sequenced material came from peripheral blood. The receptor comes from a woman aged 80 or over with COVID-19, enrolled during active disease. The chain recombines TRBV2 with TRBJ2-7; TRBD2 might be the D (6 bases). The CDR3 coding sequence is TGTGCCAGCAGTGAATCCGGCGGGGCAACCTACGAGCAGTACTTC. Translated: CASSESGGATYEQYF. Using reference TRBV2 and TRBJ2-7 for the parts outside the CDR3, the full variable domain is EPEVTQTPSHQVTQMGQEVILRCVPISNHLYFYWYRQILGQKVEFLVSFYNNEISEKSEIFDDQFSVERPDGSNFTLKIRSTKLEDSAMYFCASSESGGATYEQYFGPGTRLTVT.